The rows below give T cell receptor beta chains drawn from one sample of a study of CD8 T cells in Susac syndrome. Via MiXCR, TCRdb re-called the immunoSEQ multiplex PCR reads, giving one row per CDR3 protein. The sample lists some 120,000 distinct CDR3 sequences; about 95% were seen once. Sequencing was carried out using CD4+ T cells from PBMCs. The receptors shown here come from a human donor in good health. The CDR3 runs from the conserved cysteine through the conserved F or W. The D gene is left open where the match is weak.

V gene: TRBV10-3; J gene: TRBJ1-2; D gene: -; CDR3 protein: CAISESLISAGGYTF
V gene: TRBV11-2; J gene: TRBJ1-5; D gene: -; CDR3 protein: CASSLGRLQPQHF
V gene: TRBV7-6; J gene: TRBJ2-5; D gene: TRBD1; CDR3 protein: CASSEGWGTDHQETQYF
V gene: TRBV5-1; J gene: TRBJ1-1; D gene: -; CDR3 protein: CASSFQGGNTEAFF
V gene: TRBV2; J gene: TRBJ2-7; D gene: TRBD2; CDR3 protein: CASRTGLGYGEQYF
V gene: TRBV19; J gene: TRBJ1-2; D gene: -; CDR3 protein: CASSIDRAANYGYTF
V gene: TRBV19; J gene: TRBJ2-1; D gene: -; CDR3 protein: CASSIQGSSYNEQFF
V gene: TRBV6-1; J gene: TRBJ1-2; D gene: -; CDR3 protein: CASSDSRVDGYTF
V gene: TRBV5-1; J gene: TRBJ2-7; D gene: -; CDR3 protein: CASSPSRGDEQYF
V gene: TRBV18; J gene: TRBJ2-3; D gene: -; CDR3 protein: CASSSWTVSTDTQYF
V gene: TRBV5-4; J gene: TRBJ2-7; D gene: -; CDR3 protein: CASSLQVSSYEQYF
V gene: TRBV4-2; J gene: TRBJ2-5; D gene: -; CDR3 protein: CASSQDRRARGETQYF
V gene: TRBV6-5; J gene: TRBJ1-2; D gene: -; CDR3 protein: CASPGRVGFYGYTF
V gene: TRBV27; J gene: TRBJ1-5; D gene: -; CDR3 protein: CASRLSGDSNQPQHF
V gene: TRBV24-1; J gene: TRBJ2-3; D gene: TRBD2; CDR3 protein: CATSDLGTSSISTDTQYF
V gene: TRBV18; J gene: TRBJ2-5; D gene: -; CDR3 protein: CASSGVSSETQYF
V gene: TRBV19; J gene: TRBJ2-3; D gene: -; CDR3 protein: CASSPTRVETQYF
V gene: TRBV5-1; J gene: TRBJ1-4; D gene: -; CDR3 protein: CASRPGDGEKLFF
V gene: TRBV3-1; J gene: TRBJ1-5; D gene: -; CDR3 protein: CASSQQGSDQPQHF
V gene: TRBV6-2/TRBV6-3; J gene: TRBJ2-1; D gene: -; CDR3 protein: CASSSPVGNEQFF
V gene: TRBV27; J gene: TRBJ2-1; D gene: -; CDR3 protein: CASSLTPKTYNEQFF
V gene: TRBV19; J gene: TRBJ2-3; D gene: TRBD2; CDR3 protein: CASELAGSDTQYF
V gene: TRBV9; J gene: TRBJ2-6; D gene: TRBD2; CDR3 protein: CASSVELRGSGANVLTF
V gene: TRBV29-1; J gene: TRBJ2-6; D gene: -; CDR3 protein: CSVGKASSGANVLTF
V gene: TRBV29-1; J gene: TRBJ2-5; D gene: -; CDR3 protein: CSVQKGTETQYF
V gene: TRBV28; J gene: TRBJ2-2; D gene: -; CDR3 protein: CASTPPTNRASGELFF
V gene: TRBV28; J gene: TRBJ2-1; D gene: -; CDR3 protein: CASSLLRSNEQFF
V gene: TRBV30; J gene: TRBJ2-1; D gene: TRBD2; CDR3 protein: CAWSFPGLVGSYNEQFF
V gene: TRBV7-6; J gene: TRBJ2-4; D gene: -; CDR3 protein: CASSLESGGFKENIQYF
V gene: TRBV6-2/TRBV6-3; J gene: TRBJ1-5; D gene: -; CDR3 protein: CASRPGEGSNQPQHF
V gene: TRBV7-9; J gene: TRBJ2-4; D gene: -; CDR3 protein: CASSLLGGLKNIQYF
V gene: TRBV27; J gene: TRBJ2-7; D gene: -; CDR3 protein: CASSFRGTHGEQYF